This TCR beta chain was identified in a study of OX40 agonist ivuxolimab in advanced cancers. About the research overall: The diagnoses of dose-escalation patients were hepatocellular carcinoma, melanoma, renal cell or head and neck cancer. Among those treated, three patients had partial responses, one with hepatocellular carcinoma and two with cutaneous melanoma. General study findings and limits: There was clonal expansion of CD4+ and CD8+ blood T cells by week 6 at 0.1 to 3.0 mg/kg.

Germline CDR1 and CDR2: GTSNPN and SVGIG (reference sequence). This CDR3 is 11 amino acids long. Deletions cut 8 bases from V and 1 base from J, with 8 bases between. In the case of this clone: Its specificity is unknown.

Sequencing was performed with immunoSEQ multiplex PCR; in TCRdb, only in-frame clones are kept and a portion is missing. Of tens of thousands of clones detected, about four fifths appear once; the ten largest clones hold around 24%. This material consisted of CD4+ or CD8+ T cells sorted from blood, taken in a trial of the OX40 agonist ivuxolimab. This receptor was taken from an adult with an advanced solid tumor such as melanoma, head and neck, liver or kidney cancer. The rearrangement links TRBV30 to TRBJ1-1; D unclear. The CDR3 spells CARKSNTEAFF. DNA for the CDR3: TGTGCCCGGAAGTCGAACACTGAAGCTTTCTTT.